The 11 T cell receptor beta chains below come from one sample, sequenced in a study of read filtering for tumor transcriptome and immune sequencing. This library used around 0.4 ug RNA and molecular barcoded adaptors spanning alpha/delta and beta/gamma chains. TCRdb passed the reads through MiXCR, listing each CDR3 protein once. Of about 58,000 distinct CDR3 sequences listed, about 12% are singletons. Sequencing was done on a sample of a population of CD138-negative cells sorted from bone marrow. Receptor source: a donor at least 40 years old with multiple myeloma.

There are many counts of this clonotype. The genes are TRBV11-3 and TRBJ1-1; no clear D. The length of the CDR3 is 13 residues. The V end lost 5 bases, the J end lost 7 bases, and 14 bases lay between the germline ends. CDR1 and CDR2 from the germline V gene are SGHNT and YENEEA. CDR3 in DNA: TGTGCCAGCAGCCGAAGGCCAGGACTTGAAGCTTTCTTT. It yields the protein CASSRRPGLEAFF.

As to this clonotype: A far larger clone differs by one base, so this is likely a read error. J is TRBJ2-1 and V is TRBV7-3; no clear D gene. The DNA end is a closer match to TRBJ2-7, so the J assignment may be wrong. This CDR3 comprises 13 residues. CDR1 SGHTA and CDR2 FQGTGA come from the germline V gene. CDR3 in amino acids: CASSPTEFNEQYF. The CDR3 coding sequence is TGTGCCAGCAGCCCAACAGAGTTCAATGAGCAGTACTTC.

This clonotype has just one count. A far larger clone is one nucleotide away, so this likely arose from a read error. V gene TRBV12-5 combines with J gene TRBJ2-1; 9 bases line up with TRBD1. This CDR3 spans 14 amino acids. The germline gives CDR1 LGHNT, CDR2 FRNRAP. CDR3 nucleotides: TGTGCCGGCAGTGGGGGACAGGGCTACAATGAGCAGTTCTTC. Translating it yields CAGSGGQGYNEQFF.

The V gene is TRBV7-9, the J gene TRBJ2-7, with TRBD2 identical over 7 bases. Germline lookup yields CDR1 SEHNR and CDR2 FQNEAQ (reference sequence). J was trimmed by 4 bases and V by 4 bases; bases with no gene match: 10. The CDR3 length is 15 residues. This CDR3 is CASSSPRGGVYEQYF. The CDR3 DNA reads TGTGCCAGCAGCTCTCCGAGGGGAGGGGTGTACGAGCAGTACTTC.

Only a few counts were recorded for this clonotype. The genes are TRBV4-2 and TRBJ2-5, with 11 bases lining up with TRBD2. Per the germline V gene, CDR1 is LGHNA and CDR2 is YNFKEQ. V trimming: 1 base; J trimming: 2 bases; junction bases outside the gene matches: 6. This CDR3 is built from 17 residues. CDR3 in amino acids: CASSQAGTSGFQETQYF. DNA of the CDR3: TGTGCCAGCAGCCAAGCCGGGACTAGCGGCTTTCAAGAGACCCAGTACTTC.

This chain connects TRBV6-5 to TRBJ1-1, with D possibly TRBD1 on 5 matching bases. This CDR3 has 13 amino acids. In germline, CDR1 is MNHEY, CDR2 SVGAGI. Trimming cost V 6 bases and J 2 bases, with 10 bases left between them. CDR3 loop: CASSRDVNTEAFF. The CDR3 DNA follows: TGTGCCAGCAGCCGGGACGTAAACACTGAAGCTTTCTTT.

This clonotype has only a few counts. J is TRBJ1-3 and V is TRBV28; possible D gene TRBD1, 6 bases. The CDR3 covers 17 residues. The V and J ends lost 5 bases and 0 bases respectively, with 17 bases between them. Per germline, CDR1 MDHEN and CDR2 SYDVKM. CDR3 sequence reads: CASSPGGGRVSGNTIYF. Here the CDR3 DNA reads TGTGCCAGCAGTCCAGGTGGGGGGCGAGTCTCTGGAAACACCATATATTTT.

Ten or more counts support this clonotype. The V gene is TRBV24-1, the J gene TRBJ2-2; TRBD1 is a possible D gene (5 bases). Germline CDR1 KGHDR, CDR2 SFDVKD. The germline V and J ends were trimmed by 3 bases and 0 bases, with 10 bases remaining between them. This CDR3 comprises 16 residues. CDR3 sequence (DNA): TGTGCCACCAGTGATCGCTCGACAGCGAACACCGGGGAGCTGTTTTTT. This gives the protein CATSDRSTANTGELFF.

This clonotype has more than one count but fewer than ten. The chain links TRBV7-2 to TRBJ1-1; D is undetermined. CDR1 is SGHTA and CDR2 is FQGNSA in the germline V gene. Trimming removed 5 bases from V and 7 bases from J, with 11 bases in between. The CDR3 has 12 amino acids. The CDR3 DNA sequence: TGTGCCAGCAGCCATCCCGCGGGTGAAGCTTTCTTT. Translation: CASSHPAGEAFF.

This clonotype was found many times. The chain combines TRBV29-1 with TRBJ2-7; D remains unclear. The CDR3 has 13 amino acids. Germline values: CDR1 SQVTM, CDR2 ANQGSEA. V shed 3 bases and J shed 7 bases, with 16 bases lying between them. DNA for the CDR3: TGCAGCGTTGATTCACCGAGGAGTAGGGAGCAGTACTTC. This sequence encodes CSVDSPRSREQYF.

In regard to this clonotype: A much larger clone lies one base from this, so it may be a read error. The chain couples TRBV7-9 to TRBJ2-1, with D possibly being TRBD1 (6 bases). Germline V lookup: CDR1 SEHNR, CDR2 FQNEAQ (reference sequence). The CDR3 covers 13 residues. The CDR3 here is CASSRRGYNGQFF. The CDR3 nucleotides are TGTGCCAGCAGCAGAAGGGGGTACAATGGGCAGTTCTTC. Drawing the rest from reference TRBV7-9 and TRBJ2-1, the complete variable domain is DTGVSQNPRHKITKRGQNVTFRCDPISEHNRLYWYRQTLGQGPEFLTYFQNEAQLEKSRLLSDRFSAERPKGSFSTLEIQRTEQGDSAMYLCASSRRGYNGQFFGPGTRLTVL.